This TCR beta chain was recorded in a study of neurological immune-mediated disorders. Study results and caveats: A possible signature was seen in one related-CDR3 cluster, into which phylogenetic grouping placed the repertoires of 18 of 34 multiple sclerosis patients.

This clonotype was seen at least ten times. Antigen: not known. A single record per CDR3 protein comes from TCRdb applying MiXCR to the 5' RACE reads. The sample has tens of thousands of distinct CDR3 sequences, under 4.5% seen once. The clonotype was recovered from a woman between 50 and 59 years old with multiple sclerosis. The sample taken for sequencing was PBMCs.

The CDR3 DNA reads as TGTGCCAGCAGCGCTAGACTCTCAACTGAAGCTTTCTTT. It translates to CASSARLSTEAFF. The V gene is TRBV3-1, the J gene TRBJ1-1; D not resolved. Trimming pared 5 bases from V and 5 bases from J, leaving 12 bases between. CDR1 and CDR2 (germline): LGHDT, YNNKEL (reference sequence). The CDR3 loop spans 13 amino acids.